A single sample is the source of the 14 T cell receptor beta chains below, sequenced in a study of T cell repertoires in cytomegalovirus infection. TCRdb fed the reads into MiXCR, producing one record per CDR3 protein. The repertoire holds about 740,000 distinct CDR3 sequences, with 30% to 40% as singletons. The antigens for these receptors are not known. Sequencing used cultured PBMCs, obtained from culture after CMV antigen stimulation. The receptor source for this set is a human donor in good health (CMV status not recorded). Some clones in this sample may be carry-over from other donors' samples.

This clonotype was recorded many times. The rearrangement joins TRBV7-2 to TRBJ2-5, with 13 bases lining up with TRBD2. The CDR3 consists of 15 residues. V lost 5 bases, J lost 3 bases, and 3 bases stayed unmatched. The germline CDR1 and CDR2 sequences are SGHTA and FQGNSA. The CDR3 DNA sequence: TGTGCCAGCAGCCCTACTAGCGGGAGGGAAGAGACCCAGTACTTC. Its protein is CASSPTSGREETQYF. The full variable domain, rest sourced from reference TRBV7-2 and TRBJ2-5, is GAGVSQSPSNKVTEKGKDVELRCDPISGHTALYWYRQSLGQGLEFLIYFQGNSAPDKSGLPSDRFSAERTGGSVSTLTIQRTQQEDSAVYLCASSPTSGREETQYFGPGTRLLVL.

The CDR3 region is CASSLRGRTGGDTQYF. DNA for the CDR3: TGTGCCAGCAGCCTCAGGGGAAGAACTGGAGGGGATACGCAGTATTTT. The gene calls are TRBV14 and TRBJ2-3; D assignment may be TRBD1 or TRBD2 (6 bases each). The length of the CDR3 is 16 residues. Trimming shortened V by 4 bases and J by 6 bases, and 20 bases separated the two germline ends. The germline gives CDR1 SGHDN, CDR2 FVKESK.

The sample holds a few counts of this clonotype. V usage is TRBV15 and J usage is TRBJ2-2; D gene unclear. The CDR3 has 16 residues. Germline V gene sequence: CDR1 LNHNV, CDR2 YYDKDF (reference sequence). The ends were cut back, 1 base at V and 1 base at J, with 10 bases in the middle. The CDR3 here is CATSRGARMNTGELFF. CDR3 nucleotide sequence: TGTGCCACCAGCAGAGGGGCCCGGATGAACACCGGGGAGCTGTTTTTT.

This clonotype has ten or more counts. This sequence joins TRBV27 and TRBJ1-6; unclear D gene. Germline lookup yields CDR1 MNHEY and CDR2 SMNVEV (reference sequence). V lost 5 bases, J lost 7 bases, and 18 bases lay in between. The CDR3 is 16 residues long. CDR3 amino acids: CASSKRTGLNNSPLHF. The DNA for the CDR3 is TGTGCCAGCAGTAAACGGACCGGGCTGAACAATTCACCCCTCCACTTT.

There are a few counts of this clonotype. CDR3 loop: CASSWGESYEQYF. For the CDR3, the DNA is TGTGCCAGCAGTTGGGGAGAGTCCTACGAGCAGTACTTC. The genes are TRBV27 and TRBJ2-7, with a tentative D call TRBD2 (5 bases). This CDR3 contains 13 residues. The V and J ends lost 4 bases and 1 base respectively, with 8 bases between them. Looked up from germline, CDR1 is MNHEY and CDR2 is SMNVEV (reference sequence).

Remarks on this clonotype: A much more abundant neighbour one base away suggests this may be a read error. The chain carries TRBV7-2 and TRBJ2-1, with 10 bases that match TRBD1. The CDR3 spans 17 residues. The germline CDR1 and CDR2 sequences are SGHTA and FQGNSA. CDR3 in amino acids: CASSSAPGTGEYNEQLF. The CDR3 nucleotides read TGTGCCAGCAGCTCAGCACCCGGGACAGGGGAATACAATGAGCAGTTGTTC.

The chain links TRBV7-6 to TRBJ2-1; TRBD2 matches 7 bases. The germline V gene encodes CDR1 SGHVS and CDR2 FNYEAQ. Losses at the gene ends were 5 bases for V and 4 bases for J; bases not matched to a gene: 8. The CDR3 spans 15 residues. CDR3 DNA: TGTGCCAGCAGCCGTGCTAGCGGAGTGTACAATGAGCAGTTCTTC. Protein product: CASSRASGVYNEQFF. Combining the CDR3 with reference TRBV7-6 and TRBJ2-1 gives the whole variable domain GAGVSQSPRYKVTKRGQDVALRCDPISGHVSLYWYRQALGQGPEFLTYFNYEAQQDKSGLPNDRFSAERPEGSISTLTIQRTEQRDSAMYRCASSRASGVYNEQFFGPGTRLTVL.

There are many counts of this clonotype. V gene TRBV7-2 combines with J gene TRBJ2-7, with a tentative D call TRBD2 (6 bases). The CDR3 sequence is 14 residues long. The germline V gene encodes CDR1 SGHTA and CDR2 FQGNSA. Trimming stripped 4 bases from V and 6 bases from J, with 16 bases between. CDR3 in amino acids: CASSSRGAASEQYF. The CDR3 DNA reads as TGTGCCAGCAGCTCCCGCGGGGCTGCCTCCGAGCAGTACTTC.

The chain couples TRBV12-3 or TRBV12-4 to TRBJ2-7; tentatively, D is TRBD1 (6 bases). Trimming took 5 bases from V and 2 from J, leaving 13 bases between them. The CDR3 has 14 amino acids. CDR3 sequence reads: CASSGWDNTYEQYF. For the CDR3, the DNA is TGTGCCAGCAGTGGCTGGGACAACACCTACGAGCAGTACTTC.

This clonotype was counted once. DNA for the CDR3: TGTGCCAGCAGCTTGGCCCCCGCGGATTATGGCTACACCTTC. It translates to CASSLAPADYGYTF. The chain is built from TRBV5-5 and TRBJ1-2; D is ambiguous. The germline V gene has CDR1 SGHKS and CDR2 YYEKEE (reference sequence). CDR3 length: 14 amino acids. The V and J ends lost 0 bases and 5 bases respectively, with 11 bases between them.

The chain employs TRBV5-1 and TRBJ1-6; D is possibly TRBD1 (5 bases). Per germline, CDR1 SGHRS and CDR2 YFSETQ. With 3 bases removed from V and 10 bases from J, the gap between germline ends came to 17 bases. The CDR3 spans 15 residues. DNA for the CDR3: TGCGCCAGCAGCTCGACGACTGGGGGAGAGTCACCCCTCCACTTT. Translation gives CASSSTTGGESPLHF.

This clonotype was detected a few times. This sequence joins TRBV7-8 and TRBJ1-1, with D unresolved. Per the germline V gene, CDR1 is SGHVS and CDR2 is FQNEAQ. V lost 5 bases to trimming and J lost 1 base, with 14 bases between them. This CDR3 comprises 15 residues. The CDR3 region is CASSPPTVGNTEAFF. The CDR3 DNA is TGTGCCAGCAGCCCACCCACCGTCGGGAACACTGAAGCTTTCTTT.

V is TRBV12-5 and J is TRBJ2-1; 9 nucleotides line up with TRBD2. This CDR3 is built from 16 residues. Trimming took 4 bases from V and 6 from J; bases not matched to a gene: 10. Germline CDR1 is LGHNT and CDR2 is FRNRAP. CDR3 DNA: TGTGCTAGTGGTTCGACTAGCGGCTGGGGGCTCAATGAGCAGTTCTTC. This translates into CASGSTSGWGLNEQFF. Complete variable domain (other parts from reference TRBV12-5 and TRBJ2-1): DARVTQTPRHKVTEMGQEVTMRCQPILGHNTVFWYRQTMMQGLELLAYFRNRAPLDDSGMPKDRFSAEMPDATLATLKIQPSEPRDSAVYFCASGSTSGWGLNEQFFGPGTRLTVL.

This clonotype has a single count. The chain links TRBV19 to TRBJ2-7, with D possibly TRBD1 on 6 matching bases. The CDR3 loop spans 14 amino acids. The germline V and J ends were trimmed by 6 bases and 5 bases, with 17 bases remaining between them. CDR1 LNHDA and CDR2 SQIVND come from the germline V gene (reference sequence). CDR3 bases: TGTGCCAGTAGCAAAGACAGGTTCAATGACGAGCAGTACTTC. Amino acids: CASSKDRFNDEQYF.